The 18 T cell receptor beta chains given below trace back to one sample, sequenced in a study of untreated major depressive disorder. Produced via immunoSEQ multiplex PCR; TCRdb's table is partial and in-frame only. The table records tens of thousands of clones, roughly 91% of them present only once. The sample taken for sequencing was CD4+ T cells from PBMCs. The receptor set was obtained from a young man in good health.

The J gene is TRBJ2-2, the V gene TRBV5-6; TRBD2 matches at 10 bases. CDR1 SGHDT and CDR2 YYEEEE come from the germline V gene. There are 15 residues in the CDR3. After removal of 4 bases from V and 6 bases from J, the junction contained 6 bases not matched to a gene. CDR3 sequence reads: CASSPGLAWAGELFF. CDR3 coding DNA: TGTGCCAGCAGCCCGGGACTAGCGTGGGCCGGGGAGCTGTTTTTT. Looking up the rest from reference TRBV5-6 and TRBJ2-2 gives the full variable domain: DAGVTQSPTHLIKTRGQQVTLRCSPKSGHDTVSWYQQALGQGPQFIFQYYEEEERQRGNFPDRFSGHQFPNYSSELNVNALLLGDSALYLCASSPGLAWAGELFFGEGSRLTVL.

The rearrangement joins TRBV5-1 to TRBJ2-5, with TRBD2 identical over 7 bases. This CDR3 comprises 15 residues. V shed 2 bases, J shed 0 bases, and the junction held 4 bases outside the gene matches. Per the germline V gene, CDR1 is SGHRS and CDR2 is YFSETQ. CDR3 nucleotide sequence: TGCGCCAGCAGCTTTCAAGCGGGATACCAAGAGACCCAGTACTTC. Amino acid sequence: CASSFQAGYQETQYF.

J is TRBJ2-7 and V is TRBV5-1; 8 nucleotides line up with TRBD1. CDR1 SGHRS and CDR2 YFSETQ come from the germline V gene. V lost 0 bases, J lost 3 bases, and 8 bases stayed unmatched. This CDR3 is 16 amino acids long. CDR3 DNA: TGCGCCAGCAGCTTGGCCAGGGGGCACAGGGTCTACGAGCAGTACTTC. It translates to CASSLARGHRVYEQYF.

The chain has TRBV2 and TRBJ1-1; possibly TRBD1 for D (5 bases). This CDR3 region has 14 residues. Germline V gives CDR1 SNHLY, CDR2 FYNNEI. Trimming pared 4 bases from V and 1 base from J, leaving 10 bases between. The CDR3: CASSVAGANTEAFF. In DNA form, the CDR3 reads TGTGCCAGCAGTGTAGCCGGGGCGAACACTGAAGCTTTCTTT. Full variable domain (missing parts from reference TRBV2 and TRBJ1-1): EPEVTQTPSHQVTQMGQEVILRCVPISNHLYFYWYRQILGQKVEFLVSFYNNEISEKSEIFDDQFSVERPDGSNFTLKIRSTKLEDSAMYFCASSVAGANTEAFFGQGTRLTVV.

The chain recombines TRBV5-1 with TRBJ2-1; tentative D call: TRBD1 (6 bases). V lost 4 bases and J 0 bases, leaving 17 bases between the germline ends. CDR3 length: 17 residues. The germline V gene has CDR1 SGHRS and CDR2 YFSETQ. The CDR3 here is CASSSRGGHSSYNEQFF. CDR3 nucleotide sequence: TGCGCCAGCAGCAGCCGTGGGGGACACAGCTCCTACAATGAGCAGTTCTTC.

The V call is TRBV6-5, the J call TRBJ1-1; D not resolved. V shed 4 bases and J shed 1 base, with 4 bases lying between them. Germline CDR1 reads MNHEY; CDR2 reads SVGAGI. The CDR3 runs 12 residues. CDR3 sequence reads: CASSFRNTEAFF. In DNA, the CDR3 is TGTGCCAGCAGTTTTCGGAACACTGAAGCTTTCTTT.

The J gene is TRBJ2-5, the V gene TRBV7-8; TRBD2 aligns across 10 bases. Per the germline V gene, CDR1 is SGHVS and CDR2 is FQNEAQ. The junction had 9 bases not matched to a gene; V was cut back by 4 bases and J by 4 bases. The CDR3 is 16 amino acids. This CDR3 is CASSSRGSGRPETQYF. The CDR3 nucleotides are TGTGCCAGCAGCTCTCGTGGTAGCGGGAGGCCAGAGACCCAGTACTTC.

The genes are TRBV19 and TRBJ2-1; 11 bases are a match to TRBD2. CDR3 length: 16 residues. Germline values: CDR1 LNHDA, CDR2 SQIVND (reference sequence). With V trimmed by 6 bases and J by 6 bases, 10 bases remained unmatched. CDR3 in amino acids: CASSPTSGRTSNEQFF. The CDR3 nucleotides are TGTGCCAGTAGCCCCACTAGCGGGAGAACCTCCAATGAGCAGTTCTTC.

The rearrangement joins TRBV19 to TRBJ2-7; 9 bases map to TRBD2. Germline V gene data show CDR1 as LNHDA and CDR2 as SQIVND (reference sequence). The CDR3 is made up of 14 amino acids. V gave up 6 bases and J gave up 4 bases; unmatched junction bases: 7. CDR3 protein: CASSRSGSTYEQYF. The CDR3 nucleotides are TGTGCCAGTAGCCGTAGCGGGAGTACTTACGAGCAGTACTTC.

This clone was observed once. The chain has TRBV7-9 and TRBJ1-1; D might be TRBD1 (6 bases). Germline-derived CDR1 and CDR2 are SEHNR and FQNEAQ (reference sequence). The CDR3 sequence is 15 residues long. With 5 bases removed from V and 5 bases from J, the gap between germline ends came to 18 bases. The CDR3 nucleotides are TGTGCCAGCAGCATCGGACAGTCCTCTTTGACTGAAGCTTTCTTT. Protein: CASSIGQSSLTEAFF.

The rearrangement uses TRBV10-3 and TRBJ1-2; no reliable D call. Germline assignment: CDR1 ENHRY and CDR2 SYGVKD. Between the trimmed V and J ends, which lost 4 bases and 1 base, there was a span of 10 bases. The CDR3 loop spans 14 amino acids. CDR3 bases: TGTGCCATCAGTGGAACAGAAAATAACTATGGCTACACCTTC. The encoded protein is CAISGTENNYGYTF.

The chain has TRBV9 and TRBJ1-2, with D possibly matching TRBD1 (5 bases). V was trimmed by 4 bases and J by 10 bases, leaving 20 bases between them. CDR1 and CDR2 (germline): SGDLS, YYNGEE. The CDR3 loop spans 14 amino acids. The CDR3 region has the DNA TGTGCCAGCAGCACGGGAGGGCCGTTGGGGACCTACACCTTC. Its protein product is CASSTGGPLGTYTF. The full variable domain, its missing parts supplied by reference TRBV9 and TRBJ1-2, is DSGVTQTPKHLITATGQRVTLRCSPRSGDLSVYWYQQSLDQGLQFLIQYYNGEERAKGNILERFSAQQFPDLHSELNLSSLELGDSALYFCASSTGGPLGTYTFGSGTRLTVV.

This rearrangement joins TRBV6-6 to TRBJ2-5; TRBD2 might be the D (5 bases). Germline V gene data show CDR1 as MNHNY and CDR2 as SVGAGI (reference sequence). CDR3 length: 15 amino acids. Trimming took off 2 bases at V and 2 bases at J, with 12 bases between the two ends. CDR3 DNA: TGTGCCAGCAGTTACCTGGGGAGCGGACAAGAGACCCAGTACTTC. Its translation is CASSYLGSGQETQYF.

The chain combines TRBV7-3 with TRBJ2-1; TRBD2 matches at 11 bases. This CDR3 comprises 13 residues. Germline CDR1 SGHTA, CDR2 FQGTGA. Losses at the gene ends were 3 bases for V and 15 bases for J; bases not matched to a gene: 7. DNA of the CDR3: TGTGCCAGCAGCTTGGAACTAGCGGGAGTTTGGTTCTTC. This codes for CASSLELAGVWFF.

CDR3 in DNA: TGTGCCAGCTCACCAGGGTCACAGGGCTACGAGCAGTACTTC. Encoded protein: CASSPGSQGYEQYF. The chain recombines TRBV18 with TRBJ2-7; maybe TRBD1 (6 bases). The germline gives CDR1 KGHSH, CDR2 LQKENI. Trimming cost V 2 bases and J 3 bases, with 11 bases left between them. CDR3 length: 14 residues.

The chain employs TRBV6-6 and TRBJ1-2; D not resolved. The V and J ends lost 3 bases and 0 bases respectively, with 14 bases between them. CDR1 is MNHNY, CDR2 SVGAGI, per germline (reference sequence). The CDR3 totals 16 residues. CDR3 sequence: CASSYQRREANYGYTF. The CDR3 DNA follows: TGTGCCAGCAGTTATCAACGACGGGAAGCTAACTATGGCTACACCTTC.

This chain connects TRBV9 to TRBJ1-1, with a weak D call TRBD1 (5 bases). There are 15 residues in the CDR3. Germline V gives CDR1 SGDLS, CDR2 YYNGEE. V lost 3 bases and J lost 1, with 13 bases in between. The CDR3 DNA sequence: TGTGCCAGCAGCGACCGGGACCTCCCGAACACTGAAGCTTTCTTT. Translating gives CASSDRDLPNTEAFF.

The chain combines TRBV5-4 with TRBJ2-7; TRBD2 might be the D (5 bases). The CDR3 loop spans 14 amino acids. In germline, CDR1 is SGHNT, CDR2 YYREEE (reference sequence). V was cut by 3 bases and J by 3 bases, with 13 bases left in between. CDR3 amino acids: CASSSWTAGYEQYF. CDR3 coding DNA: TGTGCCAGCAGCTCCTGGACTGCCGGCTACGAGCAGTACTTC.